This TCR beta chain appears in the sequencing data of a study of T cell repertoires in cytomegalovirus infection. Study as a whole: Indicated by public TCR beta signatures were CMV infection and matching HLA type.

This clonotype was seen only a few times. TCRdb passed the reads through MiXCR, listing each CDR3 protein once. The repertoire holds 310,000 or so distinct CDR3 sequences, with roughly a sixth as singletons. The TCR was taken from a human donor in good health (CMV status not recorded). Some clones in this sample may be carry-over from other donors' samples. Specimen: PBMCs.

CDR3 coding DNA: TGTGCCATCAGTGAATGGGATGTTGGCAATCAGCCCCAGCATTTT. Amino acid sequence: CAISEWDVGNQPQHF. This chain joins TRBV10-3 and TRBJ1-5; D remains unclear. The CDR3 sequence is 15 residues long. Per the germline V gene, CDR1 is ENHRY and CDR2 is SYGVKD. Trimming pared 3 bases from V and 2 bases from J, leaving 11 bases between.